These 19 T cell receptor beta chains were sequenced from one sample in a study of tumor and adjacent non-tumor tissue in lung cancer. The library came from three nested PCR rounds adapted from ARM-PCR protocols. TCRdb re-derived calls from the multiplex PCR reads in MiXCR, one entry per CDR3 protein. Seen here are tens of thousands of distinct CDR3 sequences, about 61% observed once, and the top ten hold under 35%. This sample's RNA came from whole unsorted tissue. More than 3 cm separated this lung sample from the edge of the tumor. The sample was distant non-tumor lung tissue. These receptors were taken from a man between 65 and 85 years old with non-small cell lung cancer.

V gene TRBV5-6 combines with J gene TRBJ1-5; the D gene is possibly TRBD1 (6 bases). CDR1 is SGHDT, CDR2 YYEEEE, per germline. The CDR3 is 15 residues long. The CDR3 region has the DNA TGTGCTAACAGCTTTAGTGCAGGGGGCAATCAGCCCCAGCATTTT. It translates to CANSFSAGGNQPQHF.

This clonotype has ten or more counts. This chain connects TRBV7-8 to TRBJ2-7; no firm D call. CDR3 length equals 12 residues. Per the germline V gene, CDR1 is SGHVS and CDR2 is FQNEAQ. V was cut by 2 bases and J by 4 bases, with 6 bases left in between. CDR3 DNA: TGTGCCAGCAGCTTACCCCCTTACGAGCAGTACTTC. Its protein product is CASSLPPYEQYF.

In regard to this clonotype: Relative to the germline gene, one junction end is altered; a read error may explain this. This chain joins TRBV12-3 or TRBV12-4 and TRBJ2-2; D is unclear. The CDR3 spans 14 residues. The CDR3 nucleotides are TGCGCCAGCAGTTTAAGGAGTAGCAACGGGGAGCTGTTTTTT. It codes for CASSLRSSNGELFF.

The genes are TRBV11-1 and TRBJ1-3; D gene ambiguous. This CDR3 has 13 amino acids. Looked up from germline, CDR1 is SGHAT and CDR2 is FQDESV (reference sequence). V gave up 5 bases and J gave up 0 bases, with 5 bases separating them. CDR3 sequence: CASSPDSGNTIYF. DNA of the CDR3: TGTGCCAGCAGCCCTGACTCTGGAAACACCATATATTTT.

For this clonotype: The junction shows a germline mismatch at one end, possibly a read error. The chain couples TRBV5-1 to TRBJ2-4, with unresolved D. The germline V gene encodes CDR1 SGHRS and CDR2 YFSETQ. The CDR3 is made up of 14 amino acids. CDR3 loop: CACSHPGAKNIQYF. The CDR3 coding sequence is TGCGCCTGCAGCCACCCTGGTGCCAAAAACATTCAGTACTTC.

Ten or more counts support this clonotype. This rearrangement joins TRBV5-6 to TRBJ2-1; D gene unclear. CDR1 SGHDT and CDR2 YYEEEE come from the germline V gene. V was pared by 4 bases and J by 13 bases, with 15 bases between. The CDR3 spans 12 residues. The CDR3 is CASSTIARAQFF. The CDR3 DNA reads TGTGCCAGCAGCACTATCGCCCGCGCTCAGTTCTTC.

Of note for this clonotype: A much larger clonotype is one base distant, so this may be a read error. This likely comes from a read error, as the CDR3 has no conserved phenylalanine or tryptophan at its end. The CDR3 sequence is CASQTAEAFI. The CDR3 region has the DNA TGTGCCAGTCAGACGGCTGAAGCTTTCATT. The chain combines TRBV12-3 or TRBV12-4 with TRBJ1-1; D remains unclear. The CDR3 contains 10 residues. The germline V and J ends were trimmed by 9 bases and 6 bases, with 8 bases remaining between them.

This chain uses TRBV7-2 with TRBJ2-6, with D maybe TRBD2 (7 bases). With 2 bases removed from V and 2 bases from J, the gap between germline ends came to 16 bases. In germline, CDR1 is SGHTA, CDR2 FQGNSA. The length of the CDR3 is 18 residues. CDR3 coding DNA: TGTGCCAGCAGCTTACGAGGCGACGGGGGGCCTGGGGCCAACGTCCTGACTTTC. Translated: CASSLRGDGGPGANVLTF.

Notes on this clonotype: Sequence at one end of the junction differs from germline and may be a read error. The chain is built from TRBV6-5 and TRBJ1-6; D is ambiguous. Germline V gene sequence: CDR1 MNHEY, CDR2 SVGAGI. This CDR3 comprises 17 residues. The CDR3 DNA reads TGTGCCATCAGCCTCACTACCGGGTCCACGAATAATTCACCCCCCCACTTT. Translating it yields CAISLTTGSTNNSPPHF.

As concerns this clonotype: With a much larger clone just one base away, this may be a read error. This CDR3 is CASTLSAWVYNEQFF. The CDR3 nucleotides read TGTGCCAGCACCCTATCAGCGTGGGTCTACAATGAGCAGTTCTTC. The chain joins TRBV28 to TRBJ2-1, with unresolved D. Germline CDR1 and CDR2: MDHEN and SYDVKM. Deletions cut 7 bases from V and 3 bases from J, with 16 bases between. This CDR3 is 15 amino acids long.

The table lists this clonotype with a few counts. This clone may be a read error of a much larger clone one base away. This chain uses TRBV7-9 with TRBJ2-1, with 8 nucleotides matching TRBD2. Germline trimming cut 6 bases from V and 0 bases from J; bases unmatched to any gene: 4. This CDR3 is built from 15 residues. Germline V CDR1 and CDR2: SEHNR, FQNEAQ (reference sequence). CDR3 DNA: TGTGCCAGCAGGTTTAGCGGGACCTCCTACAATGAGCAGTTCTTC. The encoded protein is CASRFSGTSYNEQFF.

In regard to this clonotype: This sequence may be a read error, since a much larger clone differs from it by one base. The gene calls are TRBV28 and TRBJ2-2, with D perhaps given as TRBD1 or TRBD2 (5 bases each). Germline CDR1 and CDR2: MDHEN and SYDVKM. The CDR3 covers 16 residues. V dropped 8 bases and J dropped 4 bases, with 20 bases sitting between them. The CDR3 sequence is CASVSRGTKSTGELFF. CDR3 sequence (DNA): TGTGCCAGCGTCTCCCGTGGGACGAAGAGCACCGGGGAGCTGTTTTTT.

Remarks on this clonotype: Lacking the conserved final phenylalanine or tryptophan, this CDR3 likely reflects a read error. The chain employs TRBV6-6 and TRBJ2-5; possibly TRBD1 or TRBD2 for D (6 bases each). The germline V and J ends were trimmed by 7 bases and 5 bases, with 17 bases remaining between them. The CDR3 loop spans 14 amino acids. CDR1 is MNHNY and CDR2 is SVGAGI in the germline V gene (reference sequence). CDR3 in amino acids: CASTDTGSGETQYL. The CDR3 DNA is TGTGCCAGCACTGATACAGGGAGCGGGGAGACCCAGTACTTA.

This clonotype was detected a few times. V usage is TRBV20-1 and J usage is TRBJ2-7; D ambiguous. CDR1 and CDR2 (germline): DFQATT, SNEGSKA (reference sequence). The CDR3 length is 14 residues. V was clipped by 0 bases and J by 5 bases, with 14 bases between them. The CDR3 spells CSARDLSLTDEQYF. The CDR3 DNA reads TGCAGTGCTAGAGACCTAAGCCTAACGGACGAGCAGTACTTC.

At least ten counts were recorded for this clonotype. CDR3: CSVEVGNGETQYF. CDR3 nucleotides: TGCAGCGTTGAGGTCGGGAATGGAGAGACCCAGTACTTC. The chain is built from TRBV29-1 and TRBJ2-5, with a tentative D call TRBD2 (5 bases). The V end was cut by 3 bases, the J end by 4 bases, with 12 bases between. The germline V gene encodes CDR1 SQVTM and CDR2 ANQGSEA. The CDR3 runs 13 residues. The full variable domain, completed using reference TRBV29-1 and TRBJ2-5, is SAVISQKPSRDICQRGTSLTIQCQVDSQVTMMFWYRQQPGQSLTLIATANQGSEATYESGFVIDKFPISRPNLTFSTLTVSNMSPEDSSIYLCSVEVGNGETQYFGPGTRLLVL.

On this clonotype: This may be a read error: a much more frequent sequence differs by one nucleotide. V and J are TRBV6-5 and TRBJ1-1, with TRBD1 matching over 8 bases. Germline V gene sequence: CDR1 MNHEY, CDR2 SVGAGI. With V trimmed by 5 bases and J by 1 base, 6 bases remained unmatched. The CDR3 contains 15 residues. Here the CDR3 reads CASSSPGQANTEAFF. As DNA, the CDR3 is TGTGCCAGCAGTAGTCCGGGACAGGCGAACACTGAAGCTTTCTTT.

This clonotype has more than one count but fewer than ten. V gene TRBV28 combines with J gene TRBJ2-2; 8 bases agree with TRBD2. The germline V gene has CDR1 MDHEN and CDR2 SYDVKM. V shed 5 bases and J 1 base; nucleotides not matched to a gene: 0. The CDR3 has 14 amino acids. The DNA of the CDR3 is TGTGCCAGCAGTAGCGGGGGGAACACCGGGGAGCTGTTTTTT. Translated: CASSSGGNTGELFF. Full variable domain (outside the CDR3, taken from reference TRBV28 and TRBJ2-2): DVKVTQSSRYLVKRTGEKVFLECVQDMDHENMFWYRQDPGLGLRLIYFSYDVKMKEKGDIPEGYSVSREKKERFSLILESASTNQTSMYLCASSSGGNTGELFFGEGSRLTVL.

The rearrangement joins TRBV7-9 to TRBJ2-1, with TRBD2 identical over 9 bases. V was clipped by 0 bases and J by 12 bases; unmatched bases: 6. Germline V gives CDR1 SEHNR, CDR2 FQNEAQ (reference sequence). CDR3 length equals 14 residues. CDR3 bases: TGTGCCAGCAGCTTAGCGGGACTAGCCTATGCGCAGTTCTTC. As protein: CASSLAGLAYAQFF.

Remarks on this clonotype: With a much larger clone just one base away, this may be a read error. The V gene is TRBV7-9, the J gene TRBJ2-1, with D perhaps assigned TRBD1 or TRBD2 (5 bases each). The CDR3 contains 22 residues. Trimming pared 6 bases from V and 5 bases from J, leaving 38 bases between. CDR1 SEHNR and CDR2 FQNEAQ come from the germline V gene (reference sequence). DNA for the CDR3: TGTGCCAGCAGTTCCCCACAGGCCATACAGCGGAAGGGCCCCCGAGGAGACAATGAGCAGTTCTTC. Translation: CASSSPQAIQRKGPRGDNEQFF.